The sequence of this T cell receptor (beta chain) was determined in a study of OX40 agonist ivuxolimab in advanced cancers. Study-wide context: Three partial responders included one hepatocellular carcinoma patient and two cutaneous melanoma patients. Broader study findings: Relative to CD4+, CD8+ T cells held more expanded clones on average.

By share, this clone counts as medium-sized. Its antigen remains unknown. Per germline, CDR1 GTSNPN and CDR2 SVGIG (reference sequence). Trimming at V came to 3 bases and at J to 7 bases, leaving 10 bases not matched to a gene. The CDR3 sequence is 14 residues long. Method: immunoSEQ multiplex PCR; TCRdb's copy keeps in-frame clones and lacks some. The sample shows approximately 38,000 clones, approximately 80% of them seen only once. The V gene is TRBV30, the J gene TRBJ1-1; 8 positions match TRBD1. This sequence was found in an adult with an advanced solid tumor such as melanoma, head and neck, liver or kidney cancer. The specimen was CD4+ or CD8+ T cells sorted from blood, collected in a trial of the OX40 agonist ivuxolimab. The chain's CDR3 is CAWSLGQGPGEAFF. The CDR3 DNA reads TGTGCCTGGAGCCTCGGACAGGGCCCTGGTGAAGCTTTCTTT.